This TCR beta chain is drawn from a study of shared clonotypes between healthy human individuals. General study findings and limits: Among donors, the sharing of clonotypes was expected to be influenced by sequencing depth. The small donor group covered limited genetic and exposure diversity. Compared with clonotypes that all four donors shared, non-shared clonotypes had lower generation probabilities.

A word on this clone: Its antigen is unknown. The same CDR3 also results from other DNA sequences found in this sample.

The assay was immunoSEQ multiplex PCR, and TCRdb's table has in-frame clones only and misses some. This sample carries about 2.5 million clones, under 95% of them seen once, and the ten largest clones take 0.3% to 0.4%. The material sequenced was naive CD4+ T cells from PBMCs. Subset reported: CD45RA+ positively selected. The clonotype comes from a man aged 18 to 30 in good health. Some clones in this sample may be carry-over from other donors' samples.

The CDR3 DNA sequence: TGTGCCAGCCGGGACAGAAATTACGAGCAGTACTTC. It translates to CASRDRNYEQYF. The chain has TRBV19 and TRBJ2-7; 7 bases agree with TRBD1. CDR3 length: 12 residues. V lost 9 bases to trimming and J lost 4 bases; unmatched junction nucleotides: 6. Germline loops: CDR1 LNHDA, CDR2 SQIVND (reference sequence).